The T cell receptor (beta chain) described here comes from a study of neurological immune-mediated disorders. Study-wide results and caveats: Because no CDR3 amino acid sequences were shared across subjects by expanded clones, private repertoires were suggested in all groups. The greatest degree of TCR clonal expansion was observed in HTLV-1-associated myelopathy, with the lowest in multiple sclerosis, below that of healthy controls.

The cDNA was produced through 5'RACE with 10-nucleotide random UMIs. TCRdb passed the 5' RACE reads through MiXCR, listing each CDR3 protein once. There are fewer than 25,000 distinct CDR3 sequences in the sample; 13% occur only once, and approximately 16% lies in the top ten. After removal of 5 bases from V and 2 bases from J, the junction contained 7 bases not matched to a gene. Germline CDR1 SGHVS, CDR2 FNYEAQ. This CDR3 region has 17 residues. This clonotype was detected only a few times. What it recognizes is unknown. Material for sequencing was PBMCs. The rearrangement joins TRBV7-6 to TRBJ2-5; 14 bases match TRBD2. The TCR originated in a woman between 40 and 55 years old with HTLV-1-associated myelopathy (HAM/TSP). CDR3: CASSPGLAGGQQETQYF. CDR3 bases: TGTGCCAGCAGCCCTGGACTAGCGGGGGGCCAACAAGAGACCCAGTACTTC.